The sequence of this TCR beta chain was determined in a study of cytomegalovirus exposure and HLA in healthy donors. The study ran its PCR with 60 Vbeta and 13 Jbeta primers. The repertoire was sequenced with immunoSEQ multiplex PCR; TCRdb's copy has only in-frame clones and lacks some. The top ten hold roughly 2% of the sample, which has some 120,000 clones, around three quarters seen once. Input material: PBMCs. The TCR comes from a young man in good health and CMV-seronegative.

CDR3 nucleotide sequence: TGTGCCAGCAAAGACAGGGAACCCTCCTACGAGCAGTACTTC. This gives the protein CASKDREPSYEQYF. The rearrangement links TRBV19 to TRBJ2-7; 7 bases are shared with TRBD1. The CDR3 totals 14 residues. The V segment lost 9 bases and the J segment 0 bases; nucleotides outside the gene matches: 8. Germline CDR1 LNHDA, CDR2 SQIVND (reference sequence).